A single sample gave rise to the 16 T cell receptor beta chains below, sequenced in a study of OX40 agonist ivuxolimab in advanced cancers. Sequencing used immunoSEQ multiplex PCR; TCRdb keeps in-frame clones, though not all of them. The table has 20,000 to 25,000 clones, around 84% seen once; the top ten hold 16%. The specimen comprised CD4+ or CD8+ T cells sorted from blood, sampled in a trial of the OX40 agonist ivuxolimab. The receptors derive from an adult with an advanced solid tumor such as melanoma, head and neck, liver or kidney cancer.

This chain uses TRBV6-5 with TRBJ2-1; 8 bases are shared with TRBD1. V was clipped by 7 bases and J by 5 bases; unmatched bases: 4. The CDR3 loop spans 13 amino acids. Looked up from germline, CDR1 is MNHEY and CDR2 is SVGAGI. In DNA form, the CDR3 reads TGTGCCAGCAACAGGGGGTCAGACAATGAGCAGTTCTTC. The encoded protein is CASNRGSDNEQFF.

This clone was seen only a few times. Other DNA sequences in this specimen translate into the identical CDR3. The V gene is TRBV28, the J gene TRBJ1-2; D is unresolved. Germline loops: CDR1 MDHEN, CDR2 SYDVKM. Deletions cut 2 bases from V and 8 bases from J, with 9 bases between. CDR3 length: 12 amino acids. CDR3 residues: CASSLSERGYTF. CDR3 nucleotides: TGTGCCAGCAGTTTAAGTGAGAGGGGCTACACCTTC.

This clone was observed once. The V and J genes are TRBV7-8 and TRBJ2-7; D remains ambiguous. V was pared by 2 bases and J by 7 bases, with 12 bases between. This CDR3 has 13 amino acids. Per germline, CDR1 SGHVS and CDR2 FQNEAQ. The CDR3 reads CASSLLAGWEQYF. The CDR3 bases are TGTGCCAGCAGCTTATTGGCCGGGTGGGAGCAGTACTTC.

A few counts support this clone. The chain links TRBV12-2 to TRBJ2-1; the D call in the table, TRBD1, was not verified against the DNA. TRBV12-2 constitutes a pseudogene. This CDR3 has 15 amino acids. CDR3 in amino acids: CASRLEECRAVEQFF. In nucleotides, the CDR3 is TGTGCAAGTCGCTTAGAGGAATGCAGGGCGGTTGAGCAGTTCTTC.

The V and J genes are TRBV19 and TRBJ1-4, with 8 bases that match TRBD1. This CDR3 spans 16 amino acids. From germline, CDR1 is LNHDA and CDR2 SQIVND (reference sequence). With V trimmed by 8 bases and J by 4 bases, 12 bases remained unmatched. The CDR3 DNA reads as TGTGCCAGTGGATTCAATATCGGACAGGGTAATGAAAAACTGTTTTTT. Protein product: CASGFNIGQGNEKLFF.

The CDR3: CASSFTGQAYTEAFF. The CDR3 coding sequence is TGTGCCAGCAGTTTTACGGGACAGGCCTACACTGAAGCTTTCTTT. The chain joins TRBV6-5 to TRBJ1-1; 8 bases are shared with TRBD1. The CDR3 covers 15 residues. Germline-derived CDR1 and CDR2 are MNHEY and SVGAGI. V shed 4 bases and J 3 bases; nucleotides not matched to a gene: 7.

This chain joins TRBV27 and TRBJ2-5; possibly TRBD2 for D (6 bases). Trimming removed 3 bases from V and 5 bases from J, with 10 bases in between. Germline assignment: CDR1 MNHEY and CDR2 SMNVEV (reference sequence). There are 13 residues in the CDR3. This CDR3 reads CASSFAEGETQYF. The CDR3 DNA is TGTGCCAGCAGTTTTGCGGAGGGGGAGACCCAGTACTTC.

The chain employs TRBV4-3 and TRBJ1-6, with unresolved D. This CDR3 has 14 amino acids. V was trimmed by 5 bases and J by 6 bases, leaving 11 bases between them. Germline assignment: CDR1 LGHNA and CDR2 YSLEER. Here the CDR3 reads CASSDTMANSPLHF. CDR3 nucleotide sequence: TGCGCCAGCAGCGACACAATGGCTAATTCACCCCTCCACTTT.

The chain is built from TRBV4-1 and TRBJ2-5; TRBD2 matches at 14 bases. This CDR3 spans 17 amino acids. The germline V gene has CDR1 MGHRA and CDR2 YSYEKL. Trimming removed 4 bases from V and 2 bases from J; junction bases left unmatched: 6. The CDR3 nucleotides are TGCGCCAGCAGCCTCGGACTAGCGGGGGGCGAACAAGAGACCCAGTACTTC. Protein: CASSLGLAGGEQETQYF.

This rearrangement joins TRBV11-2 to TRBJ2-3; 11 nucleotides match TRBD2. The ends lost 5 bases at V and 2 bases at J; junction bases unmatched: 6. The CDR3 sequence is 16 residues long. Germline V gene lookup returns CDR1 SGHAT and CDR2 FQNNGV. The CDR3 is CASSARLAGLTDTQYF. The CDR3, as DNA: TGTGCCAGCAGCGCACGACTAGCGGGACTCACAGATACGCAGTATTTT.

Sample share makes this clone medium-sized. CDR3 sequence (DNA): TGTGCCAGTAGTATCGGGGGTAATCAGAACACTGAAGCTTTCTTT. It is translated as CASSIGGNQNTEAFF. J is TRBJ1-1 and V is TRBV19, with D possibly matching TRBD1 (5 bases). V lost 3 bases and J 1 base, leaving 12 bases between the germline ends. Per the germline V gene, CDR1 is LNHDA and CDR2 is SQIVND (reference sequence). The CDR3 is 15 amino acids.

Only a few counts were recorded for this clone. The CDR3: CASSTNTLGETQYF. As DNA, the CDR3 is TGTGCCAGCAGTACCAATACTCTAGGGGAGACCCAGTACTTC. The V gene is TRBV2, the J gene TRBJ2-5; D uncertain. Germline values: CDR1 SNHLY, CDR2 FYNNEI. The CDR3 covers 14 residues. The germline V and J ends were trimmed by 5 bases and 5 bases, with 15 bases remaining between them.

The V and J genes are TRBV5-1 and TRBJ2-3; D may be TRBD1 (5 bases). The CDR3 is made up of 15 amino acids. With 2 bases removed from V and 1 base from J, the gap between germline ends came to 11 bases. CDR1 is SGHRS, CDR2 YFSETQ, per germline. CDR3 region: CASSFRDGGTDTQYF. The CDR3 DNA sequence: TGCGCCAGCAGCTTCAGGGATGGGGGCACAGATACGCAGTATTTT.

The chain uses TRBV27 and TRBJ2-1, with D tentatively TRBD1 or TRBD2 (6 bases each). Trimming shortened V by 0 bases and J by 0 bases, and 18 bases separated the two germline ends. CDR3 length: 19 residues. CDR1 is MNHEY, CDR2 SMNVEV, per germline (reference sequence). CDR3 protein: CASSLSVGRQESSYNEQFF. The CDR3, as DNA: TGTGCCAGCAGTTTATCGGTCGGGAGACAGGAGAGCTCCTACAATGAGCAGTTCTTC.

The chain links TRBV7-2 to TRBJ2-5; D ambiguous. V was shortened by 3 bases and J by 2 bases, with 4 bases between the two germline ends. The CDR3 covers 12 residues. From germline, CDR1 is SGHTA and CDR2 FQGNSA. In nucleotides, the CDR3 is TGTGCCAGCAGCTTGGGACAAGAGACCCAGTACTTC. Protein sequence: CASSLGQETQYF.

This chain joins TRBV9 and TRBJ2-1, with a possible D match to TRBD1 (5 bases). V lost 0 bases to trimming and J lost 2 bases, with 12 bases between them. Germline V lookup: CDR1 SGDLS, CDR2 YYNGEE. The CDR3 is 16 residues long. In nucleotides, the CDR3 is TGTGCCAGCAGCGTAGCTGGACATAGGCCCTACAATGAGCAGTTCTTC. Encoded protein: CASSVAGHRPYNEQFF.